The 28 T cell receptor beta chains reported below all come from one sample, sequenced in a study of blood T cells in healthy people across ages. The use of a sample-barcoded 5' primer and a J-beta primer mix characterized a second PCR of roughly 6 to 11 cycles. TCRdb re-derived calls from the 5' RACE reads in MiXCR, one entry per CDR3 protein. Of 1.5 million to 2 million distinct CDR3 sequences listed, roughly 52% are singletons. The sequencing sample was made of blood. These receptors were taken from a woman aged 40 to 50 in good health.

The chain employs TRBV7-9 and TRBJ1-6, with TRBD1 matching over 7 bases. The V gene end was trimmed by 1 base and the J gene end by 7 bases; junction bases not matched to a gene: 7. The CDR3 extends over 16 amino acids. CDR1 SEHNR and CDR2 FQNEAQ come from the germline V gene (reference sequence). The CDR3 protein is CASSLGLGTDNSPLHF. The CDR3 DNA reads TGTGCCAGCAGCTTAGGGCTCGGGACAGACAATTCACCCCTCCACTTT. The entire variable domain, with the rest obtained from reference TRBV7-9 and TRBJ1-6, is as follows: DTGVSQNPRHKITKRGQNVTFRCDPISEHNRLYWYRQTLGQGPEFLTYFQNEAQLEKSRLLSDRFSAERPKGSFSTLEIQRTEQGDSAMYLCASSLGLGTDNSPLHFGNGTRLTVT.

The J gene is TRBJ2-7, the V gene TRBV20-1; D is unclear. V lost 6 bases and J lost 7, with 10 bases in between. The CDR3 is made up of 10 amino acids. Germline CDR1 and CDR2: DFQATT and SNEGSKA (reference sequence). The CDR3, as DNA: TGCAGTGCCCCGACGAATGAGCAGTACTTC. This codes for CSAPTNEQYF.

The chain combines TRBV24-1 with TRBJ1-2; D unresolved. Germline assignment: CDR1 KGHDR and CDR2 SFDVKD. The CDR3 is 13 amino acids. V lost 4 bases and J lost 0, with 5 bases in between. The CDR3 sequence: CATSEPTNYGYTF. Here the CDR3 DNA reads TGTGCCACCAGTGAGCCGACTAACTATGGCTACACCTTC.

The rearrangement uses TRBV6-5 and TRBJ1-6, with 7 bases aligning to TRBD1. Germline assignment: CDR1 MNHEY and CDR2 SVGAGI. The CDR3 contains 15 residues. Trimming took 2 bases from V and 8 from J; bases not matched to a gene: 6. The CDR3 DNA reads TGTGCCAGCAGTTACATACAGGGGAAGGATTCACCCCTCCACTTT. Its protein is CASSYIQGKDSPLHF.

In its sample, this clonotype was seen a few times. This rearrangement joins TRBV9 to TRBJ2-5, with 10 nucleotides matching TRBD2. CDR3 length: 16 residues. Per germline, CDR1 SGDLS and CDR2 YYNGEE. V was pared by 0 bases and J by 4 bases, with 6 bases of the junction left unmatched. The CDR3 DNA is TGTGCCAGCAGCGTAGACCTAGCGGGGGTAGGAGAGACCCAGTACTTC. It codes for CASSVDLAGVGETQYF.

The rearrangement links TRBV6-1 to TRBJ2-5, with D tentatively TRBD2 (5 bases). V was cut by 0 bases and J by 4 bases, with 12 bases left in between. Germline loops: CDR1 MNHNS, CDR2 SASEGT. The CDR3 is made up of 15 amino acids. The CDR3: CASSEAFRDGETQYF. The DNA of the CDR3 is TGTGCCAGCAGTGAAGCCTTCCGGGATGGAGAGACCCAGTACTTC.

The genes are TRBV6-1 and TRBJ2-5; possibly TRBD2 for D (6 bases). Germline V gene lookup returns CDR1 MNHNS and CDR2 SASEGT. The CDR3 is made up of 12 amino acids. Deletions cut 8 bases from V and 5 bases from J, with 12 bases between. CDR3 loop: CASDTSLETQYF. In nucleotides, the CDR3 is TGTGCCAGCGACACTAGCTTGGAGACCCAGTACTTC.

This chain connects TRBV27 to TRBJ1-2, with D uncertain. Germline CDR1 MNHEY, CDR2 SMNVEV (reference sequence). The CDR3 is 14 residues long. Trimming pared 5 bases from V and 8 bases from J, leaving 18 bases between. CDR3 loop: CASSPEVGWIGYTF. The CDR3 DNA reads TGTGCCAGCAGTCCCGAGGTGGGATGGATAGGCTACACCTTC.

The chain uses TRBV20-1 and TRBJ1-5; TRBD1 is a possible D gene (5 bases). The CDR3 is 13 residues long. The germline V gene has CDR1 DFQATT and CDR2 SNEGSKA (reference sequence). Trimming stripped 0 bases from V and 11 bases from J, with 14 bases between. Here the CDR3 DNA reads TGCAGTGCTAGAGATCCCGACAGCAGTTCCCAGCATTTT. Its protein is CSARDPDSSSQHF.

The rearrangement joins TRBV12-3 or TRBV12-4 to TRBJ2-5, with D unresolved. The germline V and J ends were trimmed by 6 bases and 4 bases, with 15 bases remaining between them. There are 14 residues in the CDR3. The CDR3, as DNA: TGTGCCAGCAGCTCCTTGGACCCTACAGAGACCCAGTACTTC. This sequence encodes CASSSLDPTETQYF.

The CDR3 region is CASSTGSRDSGYTF. For the CDR3, the DNA is TGCGCCAGCAGTACAGGGTCCCGAGACTCCGGCTACACCTTC. The chain couples TRBV10-1 to TRBJ1-2; D possibly corresponds to TRBD1 (6 bases). Germline V CDR1 and CDR2: WNHNN, SYGVQD (reference sequence). The CDR3 loop spans 14 amino acids. V was clipped by 5 bases and J by 8 bases, with 18 bases between them.

This clonotype has only a few counts. The rearrangement uses TRBV15 and TRBJ1-2; possible D gene TRBD1, 5 bases. The CDR3 spans 13 residues. Trimming pared 4 bases from V and 4 bases from J, leaving 10 bases between. The germline V gene has CDR1 LNHNV and CDR2 YYDKDF (reference sequence). CDR3 sequence: CATSKQDSYGYTF. The CDR3, as DNA: TGTGCCACCAGCAAACAAGACAGCTATGGCTACACCTTC.

The V gene is TRBV20-1, the J gene TRBJ2-4, with 8 bases that match TRBD1. From germline, CDR1 is DFQATT and CDR2 SNEGSKA (reference sequence). This CDR3 is 14 amino acids long. V trimming: 6 bases; J trimming: 4 bases; junction bases outside the gene matches: 8. CDR3 loop: CSAPETGVKNIQYF. In nucleotides, the CDR3 is TGCAGTGCGCCGGAGACAGGGGTGAAAAACATTCAGTACTTC.

The table lists this clonotype with a count of one. The CDR3 here is CSASDSGGAPDTQYF. Here the CDR3 DNA reads TGCAGTGCTAGTGATAGCGGGGGGGCGCCAGATACGCAGTATTTT. This chain joins TRBV20-1 and TRBJ2-3, with 11 bases lining up with TRBD2. The J segment lost 4 bases and the V segment lost 3 bases, leaving 6 bases of the junction unmatched. The CDR3 is made up of 15 amino acids. Germline CDR1 is DFQATT and CDR2 is SNEGSKA (reference sequence).

This clonotype has just a few counts. V gene TRBV9 combines with J gene TRBJ2-7, with 12 bases matching TRBD2. The CDR3 sequence is 16 residues long. V gave up 0 bases and J gave up 2 bases; unmatched junction bases: 3. Germline V gives CDR1 SGDLS, CDR2 YYNGEE. The CDR3 nucleotides read TGTGCCAGCAGCGTAGCTAGCGGGGGGGCCGCCTACGAGCAGTACTTC. This translates into CASSVASGGAAYEQYF.

This clonotype was counted between two and nine times. The rearrangement joins TRBV20-1 to TRBJ2-1; no clear D gene. Trimming pared 5 bases from V and 10 bases from J, leaving 15 bases between. The V gene's germline CDR1 is DFQATT and CDR2 SNEGSKA (reference sequence). The CDR3 runs to 12 residues. CDR3 bases: TGCAGTGCTGGCATACTTCTCGGAGAGCAGTTCTTC. It codes for CSAGILLGEQFF.

The chain is built from TRBV11-2 and TRBJ2-6; D is undetermined. CDR1 SGHAT and CDR2 FQNNGV come from the germline V gene. Deletions cut 6 bases from V and 0 bases from J, with 21 bases between. This CDR3 is built from 19 residues. The CDR3 DNA reads as TGTGCCAGCAGAGTAAGAAGGTTAGGAAAGAGCTCTGGGGCCAACGTCCTGACTTTC. Protein: CASRVRRLGKSSGANVLTF.

The chain combines TRBV5-1 with TRBJ2-5; the match to TRBD1 covers 9 bases. The J call may be in error: the DNA end matches TRBJ2-7 better. This CDR3 region has 16 residues. Germline CDR1 reads SGHRS; CDR2 reads YFSETQ. CDR3 nucleotide sequence: TGCGCCAGCAGCTTGGATCCCGGGACAGGGACCTACGAGCAGTACTTC. This encodes CASSLDPGTGTYEQYF.

CDR3 sequence (DNA): TGCAGTGCGCAGAGGGTCAGGGGGGAGGCCTACGAGCAGTTCTTC. Protein product: CSAQRVRGEAYEQFF. This chain joins TRBV20-1 and TRBJ2-1, with a tentative D call TRBD1 (7 bases). Deletions cut 6 bases from V and 10 bases from J, with 25 bases between. This CDR3 has 15 residues. CDR1 is DFQATT, CDR2 SNEGSKA, per germline (reference sequence).

Notes on this clonotype: A much larger clone differs from this one at a single base, so this may be a read error. J is TRBJ2-4 and V is TRBV10-3; either TRBD1 or TRBD2 may fit D (5 bases each). The J call may not be correct, given that the DNA end is closer to TRBJ2-5. This CDR3 is built from 15 residues. Germline CDR1 is ENHRY and CDR2 is SYGVKD. CDR3 DNA: TGTGCCAACAGTGGCCTAGCCCAAGGGACCGAGACCCAGTACTTC. It is translated as CANSGLAQGTETQYF.

The chain employs TRBV3-1 and TRBJ1-2; the D is unclear. Per germline, CDR1 LGHDT and CDR2 YNNKEL (reference sequence). The CDR3 length is 13 residues. The V gene lost 5 bases and the J gene lost 4 bases, with 11 bases spanning the gap. CDR3 nucleotides: TGTGCCAGCAGCGACGGCTCGGGCTATGGCTACACCTTC. Its protein is CASSDGSGYGYTF.

The chain has TRBV24-1 and TRBJ2-5; no definite D call. From germline, CDR1 is KGHDR and CDR2 SFDVKD. The CDR3 has 10 amino acids. Trimming cost V 8 bases and J 11 bases, with 11 bases left between them. The CDR3 sequence: CATINNEQYF. The CDR3 coding sequence is TGTGCCACCATAAACAATGAGCAGTACTTC.

This chain links TRBV12-3 or TRBV12-4 with TRBJ1-1; D perhaps matches TRBD1 (5 bases). The CDR3 runs 12 residues. V lost 7 bases and J 5 bases, leaving 11 bases between the germline ends. CDR3: CASILGGTEAFF. The DNA for the CDR3 is TGTGCCAGCATCCTGGGGGGGACTGAAGCTTTCTTT.

The chain joins TRBV10-3 to TRBJ2-4; D is undetermined. V dropped 2 bases and J dropped 1 base, with 9 bases sitting between them. Germline V gene data show CDR1 as ENHRY and CDR2 as SYGVKD. The CDR3 has 15 amino acids. CDR3 bases: TGTGCCATCAGTGAGGGGAAGATGGCCAAAAACATTCAGTACTTC. It specifies CAISEGKMAKNIQYF.

The chain couples TRBV7-6 to TRBJ1-5; TRBD1 is a possible D gene (5 bases). CDR1 SGHVS and CDR2 FNYEAQ come from the germline V gene. V lost 4 bases and J 5 bases, leaving 12 bases between the germline ends. The CDR3 contains 14 residues. The CDR3 protein is CASSSSGGYQPQHF. In DNA, the CDR3 is TGTGCCAGCAGCTCATCGGGGGGTTATCAGCCCCAGCATTTT.

V usage is TRBV21-1 and J usage is TRBJ1-4. TRBV21-1 is noted as a pseudogene. The CDR3 length is 10 residues. The CDR3 is CASSFEKLFF. CDR3 in DNA: TGTGCCAGCAGCTTTGAAAAACTGTTTTTT.

This clonotype was detected a few times. CDR3 amino acids: CSARSLAGFQETQYF. The CDR3 region has the DNA TGCAGTGCTAGATCTCTAGCGGGGTTCCAAGAGACCCAGTACTTC. The chain uses TRBV20-1 and TRBJ2-5; TRBD2 matches at 9 bases. Germline V gene data show CDR1 as DFQATT and CDR2 as SNEGSKA (reference sequence). The CDR3 runs to 15 residues. The V segment lost 2 bases and the J segment 1 base; nucleotides outside the gene matches: 5.

J is TRBJ2-7 and V is TRBV20-1; 9 bases match TRBD2. Germline-derived CDR1 and CDR2 are DFQATT and SNEGSKA (reference sequence). The V segment lost 1 base and the J segment 3 bases; nucleotides outside the gene matches: 4. This CDR3 is built from 14 residues. The CDR3 region is CSARATSGRYEQYF. CDR3 nucleotide sequence: TGCAGTGCTAGAGCGACTAGCGGCCGCTACGAGCAGTACTTC.